The present T cell receptor (beta chain) was sequenced within a study of blood T cells in healthy people across ages. For the second PCR, which ran for roughly 7 to 11 cycles, a sample-barcoded 5' primer and a J-beta primer mix were used. From the 5' RACE reads, TCRdb called clonotypes with MiXCR, one entry per CDR3 protein. Here the sample spans hundreds of thousands of distinct CDR3 sequences, 49% being singletons. Trimming at V came to 6 bases and at J to 2 bases, leaving 7 bases not matched to a gene. The CDR3 spans 15 residues. Germline CDR1 reads DFQATT; CDR2 reads SNEGSKA (reference sequence). This clonotype has just a few counts.

The receptor was isolated from a woman aged 55-75 years in good health. The sample taken for sequencing was blood. The J gene is TRBJ2-3, the V gene TRBV20-1, with TRBD2 matching 11 bases. The CDR3 here is CSAGLAVGYTDTQYF. The CDR3 bases are TGCAGTGCGGGACTAGCGGTCGGATACACAGATACGCAGTATTTT.